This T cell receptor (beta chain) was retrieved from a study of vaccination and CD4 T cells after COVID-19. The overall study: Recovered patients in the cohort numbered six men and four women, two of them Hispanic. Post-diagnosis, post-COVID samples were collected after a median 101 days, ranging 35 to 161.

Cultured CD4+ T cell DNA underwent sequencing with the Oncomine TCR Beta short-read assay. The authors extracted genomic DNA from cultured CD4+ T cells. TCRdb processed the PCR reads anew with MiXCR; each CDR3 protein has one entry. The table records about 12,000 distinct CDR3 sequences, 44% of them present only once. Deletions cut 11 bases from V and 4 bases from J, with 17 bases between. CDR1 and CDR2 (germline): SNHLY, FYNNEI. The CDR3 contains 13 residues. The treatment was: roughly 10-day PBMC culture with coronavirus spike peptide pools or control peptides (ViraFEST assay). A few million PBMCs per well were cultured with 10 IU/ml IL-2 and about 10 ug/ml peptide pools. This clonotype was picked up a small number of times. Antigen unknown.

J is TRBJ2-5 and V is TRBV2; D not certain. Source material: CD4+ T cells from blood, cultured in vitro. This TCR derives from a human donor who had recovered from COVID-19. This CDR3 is CARKSPLGETQYF. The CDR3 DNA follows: TGTGCCCGAAAGTCGCCACTCGGAGAGACCCAGTACTTC.